One and the same sample provided the 14 T cell receptor beta chains below, sequenced in a study of T cell responses to AZD1222 COVID-19 vaccine. The data were produced by immunoSEQ multiplex PCR, yet TCRdb's version contains in-frame clones alone and is incomplete. The sample includes more than 150,000 clones, about nine tenths seen only once; the top ten take 1.5% to 2%. Sequenced here: peripheral blood, sampled on day 0 of AZD1222 vaccination. These receptors were taken from an adult in good health.

About this clone: Other DNA sequences from this sample encode an identical CDR3 as well. This chain uses TRBV24-1 with TRBJ2-1; TRBD2 matches 9 bases. Germline CDR1 and CDR2: KGHDR and SFDVKD. Trimming at V came to 9 bases and at J to 7 bases, leaving 9 bases not matched to a gene. This CDR3 comprises 14 residues. CDR3 coding DNA: TGTGCCACCGGGCGGGAGGGCCTGGGGAATGAGCAGTTCTTC. Protein product: CATGREGLGNEQFF.

The genes are TRBV29-1 and TRBJ2-7; 7 bases are shared with TRBD1. CDR3 length: 15 residues. Germline loops: CDR1 SQVTM, CDR2 ANQGSEA. J lost 2 bases, V lost 6 bases, and 13 bases had no gene match. For the CDR3, the DNA is TGCAGCGTCCTCTCCCAGGGGGAAGCTACCTACGAGCAGTACTTC. This encodes CSVLSQGEATYEQYF.

The rearrangement uses TRBV24-1 and TRBJ2-6; D gene uncertain. The V gene's germline CDR1 is KGHDR and CDR2 SFDVKD. V lost 3 bases to trimming and J lost 0 bases, with 11 bases between them. This CDR3 region has 17 residues. The CDR3 protein is CATSDPRPTSGANVLTF. The CDR3 DNA reads TGTGCCACCAGTGATCCCCGACCGACCTCTGGGGCCAACGTCCTGACTTTC.

The chain has TRBV4-1 and TRBJ2-3; D is uncertain. The CDR3 sequence is 14 residues long. Per germline, CDR1 MGHRA and CDR2 YSYEKL. V lost 4 bases and J 2 bases, leaving 10 bases between the germline ends. As DNA, the CDR3 is TGCGCCAGCAGCCCAAAAACCTCCACAGATACGCAGTATTTT. Residues: CASSPKTSTDTQYF.

The chain links TRBV20-1 to TRBJ1-5; tentatively, D is TRBD1 (5 bases). V lost 3 bases and J lost 0, with 24 bases in between. The length of the CDR3 is 19 residues. CDR1 and CDR2 from the germline V gene are DFQATT and SNEGSKA (reference sequence). CDR3 DNA: TGCAGTGCTAGTGATTCCGTTCTGGCAGGGCCGTATAGCAATCAGCCCCAGCATTTT. Its protein is CSASDSVLAGPYSNQPQHF.

The V and J genes are TRBV27 and TRBJ1-2; possible D gene TRBD1, 6 bases. This CDR3 region has 14 residues. Germline V CDR1 and CDR2: MNHEY, SMNVEV (reference sequence). Trimming stripped 3 bases from V and 4 bases from J, with 12 bases between. The CDR3 sequence is CASSFSDSTYGYTF. The CDR3 DNA follows: TGTGCCAGCAGTTTCTCGGACAGTACCTATGGCTACACCTTC.

The chain's CDR3 is CSASLDKLYEQYF. In nucleotides, the CDR3 is TGCAGTGCTAGTCTGGACAAACTCTACGAGCAGTACTTC. The chain joins TRBV20-1 to TRBJ2-7; D might be TRBD1 (5 bases). The germline V and J ends were trimmed by 3 bases and 3 bases, with 12 bases remaining between them. This CDR3 region has 13 residues. From germline, CDR1 is DFQATT and CDR2 SNEGSKA (reference sequence).

The chain recombines TRBV11-2 with TRBJ2-1, with TRBD1 identical over 9 bases. Germline CDR1 reads SGHAT; CDR2 reads FQNNGV. The V gene end was trimmed by 4 bases and the J gene end by 3 bases; junction bases not matched to a gene: 10. This CDR3 is built from 17 residues. CDR3 nucleotide sequence: TGTGCCAGCAGCTCGCCGACCCGGGACAGGGACTACAATGAGCAGTTCTTC. As protein: CASSSPTRDRDYNEQFF.

The chain uses TRBV13 and TRBJ2-1, with TRBD2 matching over 8 bases. Losses at the gene ends were 5 bases for V and 8 bases for J; bases not matched to a gene: 11. The length of the CDR3 is 15 residues. Germline CDR1 reads PRHDT; CDR2 reads FYEKMQ (reference sequence). The CDR3 protein is CASSLAGSGTDEQFF. The CDR3 coding sequence is TGTGCCAGCAGCCTAGCGGGTAGCGGGACTGATGAGCAGTTCTTC.

The chain recombines TRBV20-1 with TRBJ2-1; D is ambiguous. CDR1 and CDR2 from the germline V gene are DFQATT and SNEGSKA (reference sequence). With 5 bases removed from V and 5 bases from J, the gap between germline ends came to 7 bases. This CDR3 is 11 amino acids long. In DNA form, the CDR3 reads TGCAGTGCTGGCATCGACAATGAGCAGTTCTTC. It codes for CSAGIDNEQFF.

The chain employs TRBV7-8 and TRBJ1-4; unclear D gene. V shed 0 bases and J shed 0 bases, with 11 bases lying between them. This CDR3 is 17 amino acids long. Germline V lookup: CDR1 SGHVS, CDR2 FQNEAQ. CDR3 in DNA: TGTGCCAGCAGCTTAGCGCAGGCGGTTGCAACTAATGAAAAACTGTTTTTT. It encodes CASSLAQAVATNEKLFF.

In this sample, this clone turned up once. V gene TRBV27 combines with J gene TRBJ2-1; D is possibly TRBD2 (6 bases). V gave up 7 bases and J gave up 4 bases, with 17 bases separating them. Germline CDR1 MNHEY, CDR2 SMNVEV (reference sequence). The length of the CDR3 is 15 residues. CDR3 amino acids: CASKPGLSNYNEQFF. The CDR3 DNA is TGTGCCAGCAAACCGGGACTCTCAAATTACAATGAGCAGTTCTTC.

The V call is TRBV6-2 or TRBV6-3, the J call TRBJ1-2; D possibly corresponds to TRBD1 (5 bases). Germline CDR1 reads MNHEY; CDR2 reads SVGEGT. This CDR3 has 15 residues. The V end lost 2 bases, the J end lost 4 bases, and 14 bases lay between the germline ends. The CDR3 spells CASSYGHTGAYGYTF. The DNA for the CDR3 is TGTGCCAGCAGTTACGGACACACAGGTGCCTATGGCTACACCTTC.

This clone occurred a few times. CDR3 sequence (DNA): TGTGCCAGCAGCCGGATATGGACTCGATCTAGCACAGATACGCAGTATTTT. Translating gives CASSRIWTRSSTDTQYF. V and J are TRBV3-1 (or the pseudogene TRBV3-2) and TRBJ2-3, with D possibly being TRBD2 (5 bases). The V gene's germline CDR1 is LGHDT and CDR2 YNNKEL (reference sequence). The CDR3 sequence is 17 residues long. With 4 bases removed from V and 0 bases from J, the gap between germline ends came to 17 bases.